This is a list of T cell receptor beta chains from one sample in a study of T cells in Graves' hyperthyroidism and ophthalmopathy. TCRdb re-called the multiplex PCR reads through MiXCR, storing one row per CDR3 protein. The sample lists fewer than 650,000 distinct CDR3 sequences; about 14% were seen once. Sequenced sample: blood. The receptors here all came from a woman aged 40 to 55 with Graves' hyperthyroidism. CDR3s include the opening cysteine and the closing phenylalanine or tryptophan. D genes are given only for firm matches. Expanded clones are given a class, and other clones once, few, many or no size at all.

TRBV14	TRBJ1-5	-	TRBD1	TGTGCCAGCAGCCCCGGGGGACAGCACAATCAGCCCCAGCATTTT	CASSPGGQHNQPQHF
TRBV19	TRBJ1-5	few	TRBD1	TGTGCCAGTACTCCCTTTATGAGACAGGGGACATGGGGGGGCCAGCCCCAGCATTTT	CASTPFMRQGTWGGQPQHF
TRBV20-1	TRBJ2-7	many	TRBD2	TGCAGTGGATGGTGGGGGAGGGCCAACGAGCAGTACTTC	CSGWWGRANEQYF
TRBV16	TRBJ1-5	-	-	TGTGCCAGCAGCCCAGACGGTGATAGCAATCAGCCCCAGCATTTT	CASSPDGDSNQPQHF
TRBV9	TRBJ1-1	-	-	TGTGCCAGCAGCGTAGCAGTATCCACTGAAGCTTTCTTT	CASSVAVSTEAFF
TRBV2	TRBJ1-1	many	TRBD1	TGTGCCAGCAACAGACAGGGGTTGATCACTGAAGCTTTCTTT	CASNRQGLITEAFF
TRBV20-1	TRBJ2-3	-	-	TGCAGTGCCAATAACGATCGGGCAGATACGCAGTATTTT	CSANNDRADTQYF
TRBV4-1	TRBJ1-4	-	-	TGCGCCAGCAGCCAAGACTCGCAGGGAGGCGAAAAACTGTTTTTT	CASSQDSQGGEKLFF
TRBV28	TRBJ2-3	-	-	TGTGCCAGCGGGCCGGGAGTCGATACGCAGTATTTT	CASGPGVDTQYF
TRBV3-1	TRBJ1-2	many	-	TGTGCCAGCAGCCAAGAATGGGGGGCAAGCGATGGCTACACCTTC	CASSQEWGASDGYTF
TRBV6-2/TRBV6-3	TRBJ2-3	-	TRBD1	TGTGCCAGCAGTTACTCGAGGGGGCGCGATTTGCCAGATACGCAGTATTTT	CASSYSRGRDLPDTQYF
TRBV5-4	TRBJ2-5	-	-	TGTGCCAGCAGCTTGGGACGGGGCCGCGACCAAGAGACCCAGTACTTC	CASSLGRGRDQETQYF